This T cell receptor (beta chain) is drawn from a study of shared T cell receptors in the human thymus. Germline CDR1 KGHSH, CDR2 LQKENI. Trimming took 4 bases from V and 11 from J, leaving 15 bases between them. The CDR3 is 14 amino acids. Measured with immunoSEQ multiplex PCR; TCRdb has only the in-frame clones, and not every one. The sample records around 730,000 clones, 70% to 90% being singletons. This sample also belongs to another study, concerning human thymus T cells. This second report adds: Thymic resections from corrective heart surgery supplied the tissue. In thymic and blood repertoires alike, V and J usage looked biased. Thymic repertoires overlap heavily among unrelated individuals, related research has reported.

The gene calls are TRBV18 and TRBJ1-6; D not certain. What was sequenced was thymocytes. The sequence was collected from a girl in the first two years of life with a congenital heart defect. CDR3 DNA: TGTGCCAGCTCACTCCCCCCTACCGGGGCACCCCTCCACTTT. It codes for CASSLPPTGAPLHF. The full variable domain, rest sourced from reference TRBV18 and TRBJ1-6, is NAGVMQNPRHLVRRRGQEARLRCSPMKGHSHVYWYRQLPEEGLKFMVYLQKENIIDESGMPKERFSAEFPKEGPSILRIQQVVRGDSAAYFCASSLPPTGAPLHFGNGTRLTVT.